This T cell receptor beta chain was sequenced in a study of identical twins. The trim removed 5 bases at V and 4 bases at J, leaving 4 bases unmatched. The length of the CDR3 is 14 residues. Germline CDR1 is SGHNT and CDR2 is YENEEA. TCRdb recomputed calls from the 5' RACE reads with MiXCR, one row per CDR3 protein. The table has 150,000 or so distinct CDR3 sequences, 3.5% seen once. This clonotype was seen ten or more times. The chain carries TRBV11-3 and TRBJ1-5; 8 positions match TRBD1. The sequence was collected from a man between 18 and 29 years old in good health. Specimen: memory T cells sorted from blood. CDR3 nucleotide sequence: TGTGCCAGCAGCAGGGGACAGGCTAATCAGCCCCAGCATTTT. Protein product: CASSRGQANQPQHF.